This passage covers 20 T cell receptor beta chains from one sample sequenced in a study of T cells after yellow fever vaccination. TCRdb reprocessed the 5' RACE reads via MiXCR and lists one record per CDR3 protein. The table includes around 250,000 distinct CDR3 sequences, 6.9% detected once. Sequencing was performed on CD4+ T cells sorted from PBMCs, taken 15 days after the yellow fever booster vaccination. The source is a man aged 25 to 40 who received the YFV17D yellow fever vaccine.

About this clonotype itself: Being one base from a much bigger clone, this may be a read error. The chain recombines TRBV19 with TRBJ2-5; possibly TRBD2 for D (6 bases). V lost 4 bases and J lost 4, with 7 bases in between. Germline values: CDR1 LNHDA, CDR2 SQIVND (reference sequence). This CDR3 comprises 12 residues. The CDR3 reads CASSRTIETQYF. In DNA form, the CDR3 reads TGTGCCAGTAGTAGGACTATAGAGACCCAGTACTTC. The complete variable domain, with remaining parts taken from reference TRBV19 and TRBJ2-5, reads DGGITQSPKYLFRKEGQNVTLSCEQNLNHDAMYWYRQDPGQGLRLIYYSQIVNDFQKGDIAEGYSVSREKKESFPLTVTSAQKNPTAFYLCASSRTIETQYFGPGTRLLVL.

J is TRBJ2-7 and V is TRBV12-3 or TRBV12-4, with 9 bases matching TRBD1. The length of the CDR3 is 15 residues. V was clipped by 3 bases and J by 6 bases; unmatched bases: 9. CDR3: CASSLGGDRGVEQYF. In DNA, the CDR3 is TGTGCCAGCAGTTTGGGGGGAGACAGGGGGGTCGAGCAGTACTTC.

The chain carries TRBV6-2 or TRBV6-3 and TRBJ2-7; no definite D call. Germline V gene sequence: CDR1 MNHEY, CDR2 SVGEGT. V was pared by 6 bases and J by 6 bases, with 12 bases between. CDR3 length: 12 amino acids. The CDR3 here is CASSLIGIEQYF. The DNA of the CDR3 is TGTGCCAGCAGCCTGATAGGGATCGAGCAGTACTTC.

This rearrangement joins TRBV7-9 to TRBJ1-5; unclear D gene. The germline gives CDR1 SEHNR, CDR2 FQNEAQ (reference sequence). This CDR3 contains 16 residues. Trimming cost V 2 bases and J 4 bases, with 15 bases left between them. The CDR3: CASSLNLGYANQPQHF. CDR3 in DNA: TGTGCCAGCAGCTTAAATTTAGGGTACGCTAATCAGCCCCAGCATTTT. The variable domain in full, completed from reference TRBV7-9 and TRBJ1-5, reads DTGVSQNPRHKITKRGQNVTFRCDPISEHNRLYWYRQTLGQGPEFLTYFQNEAQLEKSRLLSDRFSAERPKGSFSTLEIQRTEQGDSAMYLCASSLNLGYANQPQHFGDGTRLSIL.

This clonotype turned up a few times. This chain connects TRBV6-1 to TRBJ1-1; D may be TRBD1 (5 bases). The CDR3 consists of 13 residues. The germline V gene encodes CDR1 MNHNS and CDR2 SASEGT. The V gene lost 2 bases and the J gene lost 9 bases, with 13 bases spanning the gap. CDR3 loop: CASSETGRGQAFF. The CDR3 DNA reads TGTGCCAGCAGTGAAACGGGGCGAGGTCAAGCTTTCTTT.

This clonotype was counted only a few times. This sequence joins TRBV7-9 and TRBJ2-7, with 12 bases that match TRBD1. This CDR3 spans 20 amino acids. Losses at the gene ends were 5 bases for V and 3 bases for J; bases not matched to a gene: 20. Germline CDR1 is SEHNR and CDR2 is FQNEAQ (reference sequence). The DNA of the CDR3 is TGTGCCAGCAGCCTAGGACCGGGACAGGGGGCCCGCGGGGTGCTCTACGAGCAGTACTTC. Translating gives CASSLGPGQGARGVLYEQYF.

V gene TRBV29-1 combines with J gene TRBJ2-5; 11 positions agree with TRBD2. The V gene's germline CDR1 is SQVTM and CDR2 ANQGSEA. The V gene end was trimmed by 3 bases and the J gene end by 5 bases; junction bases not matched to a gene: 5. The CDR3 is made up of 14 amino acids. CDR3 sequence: CSVDLLAGGETQYF. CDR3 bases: TGCAGCGTTGACCTCCTAGCGGGAGGCGAGACCCAGTACTTC. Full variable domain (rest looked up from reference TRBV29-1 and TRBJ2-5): SAVISQKPSRDICQRGTSLTIQCQVDSQVTMMFWYRQQPGQSLTLIATANQGSEATYESGFVIDKFPISRPNLTFSTLTVSNMSPEDSSIYLCSVDLLAGGETQYFGPGTRLLVL.

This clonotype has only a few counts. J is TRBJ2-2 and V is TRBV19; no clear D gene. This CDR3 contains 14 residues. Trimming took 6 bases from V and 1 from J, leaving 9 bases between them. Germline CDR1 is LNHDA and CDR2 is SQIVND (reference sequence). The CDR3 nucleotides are TGTGCCAGTAGGACGGACCTGAACACCGGGGAGCTGTTTTTT. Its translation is CASRTDLNTGELFF.

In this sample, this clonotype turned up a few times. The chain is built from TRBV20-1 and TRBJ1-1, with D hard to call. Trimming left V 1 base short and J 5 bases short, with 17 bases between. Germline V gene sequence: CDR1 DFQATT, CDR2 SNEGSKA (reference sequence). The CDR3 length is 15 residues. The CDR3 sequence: CSARGDNEASTEAFF. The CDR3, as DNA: TGCAGTGCTAGAGGCGACAACGAGGCGAGTACTGAAGCTTTCTTT.

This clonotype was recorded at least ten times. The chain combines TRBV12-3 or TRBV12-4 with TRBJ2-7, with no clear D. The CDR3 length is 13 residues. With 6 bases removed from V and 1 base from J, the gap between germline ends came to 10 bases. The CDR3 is CASRTTASYEQYF. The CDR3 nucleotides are TGTGCCAGCAGAACGACGGCATCCTACGAGCAGTACTTC.

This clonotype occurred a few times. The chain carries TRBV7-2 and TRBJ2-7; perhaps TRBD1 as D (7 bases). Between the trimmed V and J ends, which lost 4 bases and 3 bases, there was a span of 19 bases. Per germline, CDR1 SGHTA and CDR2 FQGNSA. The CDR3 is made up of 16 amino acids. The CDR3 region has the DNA TGTGCCAGCAGCTCCCGATCGGGGGACAGCTACTACGAGCAGTACTTC. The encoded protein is CASSSRSGDSYYEQYF.

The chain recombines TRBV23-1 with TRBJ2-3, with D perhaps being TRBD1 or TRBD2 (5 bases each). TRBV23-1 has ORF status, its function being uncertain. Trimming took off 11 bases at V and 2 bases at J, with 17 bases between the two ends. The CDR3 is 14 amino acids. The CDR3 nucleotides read TGCGCCCGGGGAGAGGGGCCGTACACAGATACGCAGTATTTT. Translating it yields CARGEGPYTDTQYF.

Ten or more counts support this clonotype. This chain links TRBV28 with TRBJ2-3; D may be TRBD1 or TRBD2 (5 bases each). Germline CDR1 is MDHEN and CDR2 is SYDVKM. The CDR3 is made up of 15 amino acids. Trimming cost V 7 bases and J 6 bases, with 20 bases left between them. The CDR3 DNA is TGTGCCAGCACCCCCGGGGCCCGCGAACAGGATACGCAGTATTTT. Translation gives CASTPGAREQDTQYF.

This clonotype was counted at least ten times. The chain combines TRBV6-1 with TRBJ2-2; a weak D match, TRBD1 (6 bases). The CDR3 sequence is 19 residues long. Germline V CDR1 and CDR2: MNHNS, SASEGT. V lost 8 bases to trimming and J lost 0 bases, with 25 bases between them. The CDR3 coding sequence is TGTGCCAGCCTGACGCGGACAACAAGGGCAGGGGCGAACACCGGGGAGCTGTTTTTT. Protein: CASLTRTTRAGANTGELFF.

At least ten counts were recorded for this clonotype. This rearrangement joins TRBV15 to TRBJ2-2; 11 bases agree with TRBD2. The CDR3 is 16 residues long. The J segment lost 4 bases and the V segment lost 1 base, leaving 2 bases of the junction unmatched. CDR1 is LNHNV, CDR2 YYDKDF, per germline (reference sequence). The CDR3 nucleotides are TGTGCCACCAGCAGAGCGCTAGCGGGAGGCACCGGGGAGCTGTTTTTT. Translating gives CATSRALAGGTGELFF.

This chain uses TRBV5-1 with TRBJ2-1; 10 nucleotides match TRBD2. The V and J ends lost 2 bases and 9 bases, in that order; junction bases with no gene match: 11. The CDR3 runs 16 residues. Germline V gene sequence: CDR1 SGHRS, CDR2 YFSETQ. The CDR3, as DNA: TGCGCCAGCAGCTTCGGACTAGCGGCAGTTTGGGGTGAGCAGTTCTTC. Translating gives CASSFGLAAVWGEQFF.

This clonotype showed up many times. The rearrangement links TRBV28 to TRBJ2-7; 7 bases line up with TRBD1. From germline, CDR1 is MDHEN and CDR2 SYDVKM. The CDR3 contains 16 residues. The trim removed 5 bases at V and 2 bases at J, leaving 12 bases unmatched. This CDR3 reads CASSLIPGTAPYEQYF. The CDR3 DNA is TGTGCCAGCAGTCTCATCCCCGGGACAGCTCCCTACGAGCAGTACTTC.

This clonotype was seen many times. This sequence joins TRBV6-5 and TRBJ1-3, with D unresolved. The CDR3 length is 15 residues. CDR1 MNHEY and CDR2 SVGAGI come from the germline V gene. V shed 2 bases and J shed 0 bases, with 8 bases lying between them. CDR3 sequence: CASSYRPYSGNTIYF. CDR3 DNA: TGTGCCAGCAGTTACCGGCCCTACTCTGGAAACACCATATATTTT.

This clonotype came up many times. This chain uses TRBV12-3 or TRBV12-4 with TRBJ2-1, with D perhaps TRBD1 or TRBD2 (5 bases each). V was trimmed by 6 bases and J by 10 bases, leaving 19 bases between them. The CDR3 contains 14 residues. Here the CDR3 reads CASRIGTPSGEQFF. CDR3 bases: TGTGCCAGCAGAATCGGGACCCCGAGTGGAGAGCAGTTCTTC.

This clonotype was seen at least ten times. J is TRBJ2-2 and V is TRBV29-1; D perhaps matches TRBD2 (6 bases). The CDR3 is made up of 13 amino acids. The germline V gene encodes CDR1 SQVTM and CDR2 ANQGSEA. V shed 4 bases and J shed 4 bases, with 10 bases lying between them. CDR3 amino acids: CSVASVGTGELFF. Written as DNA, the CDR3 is TGCAGCGTTGCTAGCGTGGGCACCGGGGAGCTGTTTTTT.